The clone carrying this T cell receptor (beta chain) has only one observation. Sequenced by immunoSEQ multiplex PCR; TCRdb stores in-frame clones only, minus some. The sample holds fewer than 70,000 clones, roughly nine tenths seen once. This record comes from a study of OX40 agonist ivuxolimab in advanced cancers. Study as a whole: Prior therapy, whether anti-PD-1, anti-PD-L1 or anti-CTLA-4, was allowed, and under 50% had some.

The CDR3 has 19 residues. The chain uses TRBV21-1 and TRBJ1-1. TRBV21-1 is recorded as a pseudogene. This specimen consisted of CD4+ or CD8+ T cells sorted from blood, obtained in a trial of the OX40 agonist ivuxolimab. The receptor was isolated from an adult with an advanced solid tumor such as melanoma, head and neck, liver or kidney cancer. The CDR3: CASSSRLIEDLLMNTEAFF. Here the CDR3 DNA reads TGTGCCAGCAGCTCTCGTCTGATTGAGGATCTTCTTATGAACACTGAAGCTTTCTTT.